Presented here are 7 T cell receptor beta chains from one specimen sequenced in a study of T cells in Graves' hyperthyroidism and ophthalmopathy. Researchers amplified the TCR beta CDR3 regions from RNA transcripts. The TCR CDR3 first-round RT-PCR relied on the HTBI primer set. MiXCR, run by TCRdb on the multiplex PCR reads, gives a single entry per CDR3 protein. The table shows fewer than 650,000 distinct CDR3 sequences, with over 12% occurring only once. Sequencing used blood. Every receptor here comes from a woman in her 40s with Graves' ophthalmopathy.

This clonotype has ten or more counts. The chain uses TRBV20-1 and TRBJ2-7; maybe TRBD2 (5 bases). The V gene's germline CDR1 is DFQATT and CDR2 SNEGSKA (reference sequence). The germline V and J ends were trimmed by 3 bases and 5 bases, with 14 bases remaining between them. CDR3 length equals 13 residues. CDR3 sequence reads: CSARWPLAHEQYF. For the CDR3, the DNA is TGCAGTGCTAGGTGGCCCCTAGCCCACGAGCAGTACTTC.

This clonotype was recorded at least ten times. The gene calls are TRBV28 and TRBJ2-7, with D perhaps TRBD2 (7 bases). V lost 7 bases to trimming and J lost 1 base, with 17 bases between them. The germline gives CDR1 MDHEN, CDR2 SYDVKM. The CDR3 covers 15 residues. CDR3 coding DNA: TGTGCCAGCACCCAGAGGGGGAGGGCTTCCTACGAGCAGTACTTC. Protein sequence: CASTQRGRASYEQYF.

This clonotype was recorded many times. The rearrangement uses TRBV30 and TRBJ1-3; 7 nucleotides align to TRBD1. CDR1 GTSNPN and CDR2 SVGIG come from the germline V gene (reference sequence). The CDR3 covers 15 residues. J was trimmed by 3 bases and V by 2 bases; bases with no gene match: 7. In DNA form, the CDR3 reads TGTGCCTGGAGTCGGGACAGATTAAATGGAAACACCATATATTTT. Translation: CAWSRDRLNGNTIYF.

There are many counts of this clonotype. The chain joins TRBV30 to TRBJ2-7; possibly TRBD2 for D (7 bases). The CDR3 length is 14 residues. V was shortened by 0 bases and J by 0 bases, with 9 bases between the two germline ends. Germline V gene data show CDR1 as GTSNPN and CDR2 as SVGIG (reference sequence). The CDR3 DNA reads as TGTGCCTGGAGTGTTGGGGGGGCCTCCTACGAGCAGTACTTC. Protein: CAWSVGGASYEQYF.

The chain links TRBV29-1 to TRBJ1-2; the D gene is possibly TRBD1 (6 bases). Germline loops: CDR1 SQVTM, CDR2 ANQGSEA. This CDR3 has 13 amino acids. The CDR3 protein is CNRWRGGPRGYTF. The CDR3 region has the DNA TGCAACCGTTGGCGGGGGGGGCCCAGGGGCTACACCTTC.

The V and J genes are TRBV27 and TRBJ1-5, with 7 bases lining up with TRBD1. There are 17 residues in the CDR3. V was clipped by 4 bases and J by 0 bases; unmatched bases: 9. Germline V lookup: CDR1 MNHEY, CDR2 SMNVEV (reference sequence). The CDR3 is CASSSFQGVYSNQPQHF. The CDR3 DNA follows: TGTGCCAGCAGTTCTTTCCAGGGGGTTTATAGCAATCAGCCCCAGCATTTT.

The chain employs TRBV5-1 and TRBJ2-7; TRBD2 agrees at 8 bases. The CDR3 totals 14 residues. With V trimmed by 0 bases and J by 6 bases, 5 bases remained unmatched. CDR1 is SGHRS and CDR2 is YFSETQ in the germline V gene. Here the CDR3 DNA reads TGCGCCAGCAGCTTGGTGGGACTAGTGTTCGAGCAGTACTTC. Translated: CASSLVGLVFEQYF.